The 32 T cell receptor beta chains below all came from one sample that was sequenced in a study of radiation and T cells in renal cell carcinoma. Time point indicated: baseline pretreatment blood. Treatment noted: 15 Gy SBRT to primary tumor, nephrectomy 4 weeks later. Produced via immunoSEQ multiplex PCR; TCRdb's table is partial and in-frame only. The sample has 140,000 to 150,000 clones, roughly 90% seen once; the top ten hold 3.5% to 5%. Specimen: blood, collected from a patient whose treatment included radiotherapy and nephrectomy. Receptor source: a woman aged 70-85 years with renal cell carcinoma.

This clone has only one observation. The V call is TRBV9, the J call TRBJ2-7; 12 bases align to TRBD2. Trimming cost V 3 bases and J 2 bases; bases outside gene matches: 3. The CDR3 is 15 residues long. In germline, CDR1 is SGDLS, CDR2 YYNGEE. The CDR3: CASSAGLAGTYEQYF. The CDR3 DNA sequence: TGTGCCAGCAGCGCCGGACTAGCGGGGACCTACGAGCAGTACTTC.

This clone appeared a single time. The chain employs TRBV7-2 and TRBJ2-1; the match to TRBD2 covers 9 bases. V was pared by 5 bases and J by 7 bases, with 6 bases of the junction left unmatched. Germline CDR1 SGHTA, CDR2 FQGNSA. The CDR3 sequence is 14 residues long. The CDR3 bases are TGTGCCAGCAGCGCCGGGACTAGCATTAATGAGCAGTTCTTC. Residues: CASSAGTSINEQFF.

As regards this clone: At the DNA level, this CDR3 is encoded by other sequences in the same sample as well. The CDR3: CASSLEAGRNQPQHF. The CDR3, as DNA: TGTGCCAGCAGCTTAGAAGCAGGCAGAAATCAGCCCCAGCATTTT. The chain combines TRBV7-2 with TRBJ1-5, with D hard to call. The CDR3 totals 15 residues. Trimming removed 1 base from V and 4 bases from J, with 11 bases in between. CDR1 is SGHTA and CDR2 is FQGNSA in the germline V gene.

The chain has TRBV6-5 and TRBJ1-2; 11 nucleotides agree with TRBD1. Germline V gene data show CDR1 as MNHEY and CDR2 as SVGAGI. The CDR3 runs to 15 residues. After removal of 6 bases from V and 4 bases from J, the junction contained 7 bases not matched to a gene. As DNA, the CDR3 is TGTGCCAGCAGCGGAGGGACAGGGGGGGTCTATGGCTACACCTTC. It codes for CASSGGTGGVYGYTF.

CDR3 amino acids: CASSSGRGNTEAFF. Written as DNA, the CDR3 is TGTGCCAGCAGTTCTGGACGGGGGAACACTGAAGCTTTCTTT. The J gene is TRBJ1-1, the V gene TRBV6-6; D not certain. Trimming removed 4 bases from V and 1 base from J, with 10 bases in between. CDR1 and CDR2 from the germline V gene are MNHNY and SVGAGI (reference sequence). The CDR3 loop spans 14 amino acids.

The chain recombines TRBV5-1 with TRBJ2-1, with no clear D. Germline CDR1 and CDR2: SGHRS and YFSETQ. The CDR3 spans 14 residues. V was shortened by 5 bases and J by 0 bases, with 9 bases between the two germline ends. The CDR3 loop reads CASSLENSYNEQFF. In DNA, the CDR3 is TGCGCCAGCAGTTTAGAAAACTCCTACAATGAGCAGTTCTTC.

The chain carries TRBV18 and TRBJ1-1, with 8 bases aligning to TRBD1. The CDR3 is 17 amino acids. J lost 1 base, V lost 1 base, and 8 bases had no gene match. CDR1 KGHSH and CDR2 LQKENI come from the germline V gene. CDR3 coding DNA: TGTGCCAGCTCACCACTATCTGGACAGGGATCGAACACTGAAGCTTTCTTT. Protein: CASSPLSGQGSNTEAFF.

CDR3 in amino acids: CATWTTKNIQYF. The CDR3 DNA reads as TGTGCCACCTGGACTACCAAAAACATTCAGTACTTC. V gene TRBV6-1 combines with J gene TRBJ2-4; D perhaps matches TRBD2 (6 bases). Trimming removed 10 bases at V and 2 bases at J, with 9 bases between. The CDR3 runs 12 residues. From germline, CDR1 is MNHNS and CDR2 SASEGT.

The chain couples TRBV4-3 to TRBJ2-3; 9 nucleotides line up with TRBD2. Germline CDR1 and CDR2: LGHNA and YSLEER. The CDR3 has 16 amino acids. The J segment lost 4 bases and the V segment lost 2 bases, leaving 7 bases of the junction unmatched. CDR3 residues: CASSQTGTSSPDTQYF. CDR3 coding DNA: TGCGCCAGCAGCCAAACCGGGACTAGCTCCCCAGATACGCAGTATTTT.

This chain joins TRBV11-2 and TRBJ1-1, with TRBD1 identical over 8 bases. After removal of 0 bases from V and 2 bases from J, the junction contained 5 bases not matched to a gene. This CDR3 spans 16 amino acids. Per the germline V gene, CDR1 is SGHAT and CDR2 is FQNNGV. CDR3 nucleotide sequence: TGTGCCAGCAGCTTAGAGGCAGGGGGCGGTAACACTGAAGCTTTCTTT. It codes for CASSLEAGGGNTEAFF.

The CDR3 is CASSTRRLAGLAGAPNTGELFF. The CDR3 nucleotides are TGTGCCAGTAGTACGAGGAGGCTTGCGGGACTAGCGGGGGCGCCAAACACCGGGGAGCTGTTTTTT. V is TRBV19 and J is TRBJ2-2; 14 bases line up with TRBD2. Germline V lookup: CDR1 LNHDA, CDR2 SQIVND (reference sequence). This CDR3 region has 22 residues. Trimming at V came to 4 bases and at J to 2 bases, leaving 18 bases not matched to a gene.

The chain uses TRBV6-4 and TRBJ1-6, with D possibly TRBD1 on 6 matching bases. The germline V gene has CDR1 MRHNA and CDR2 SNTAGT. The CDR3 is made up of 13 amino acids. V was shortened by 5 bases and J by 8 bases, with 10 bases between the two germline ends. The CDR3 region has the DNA TGTGCCAGCAGTTCAGGGGTTTATTCACCCCTCCACTTT. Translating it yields CASSSGVYSPLHF.

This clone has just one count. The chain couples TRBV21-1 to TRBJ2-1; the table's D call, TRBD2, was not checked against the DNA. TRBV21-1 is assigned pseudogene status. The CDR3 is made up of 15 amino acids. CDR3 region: CASSLLRSSNNEQFF. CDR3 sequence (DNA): TGTGCCAGCAGCCTCCTCAGGTCTAGCAACAATGAGCAGTTCTTC.

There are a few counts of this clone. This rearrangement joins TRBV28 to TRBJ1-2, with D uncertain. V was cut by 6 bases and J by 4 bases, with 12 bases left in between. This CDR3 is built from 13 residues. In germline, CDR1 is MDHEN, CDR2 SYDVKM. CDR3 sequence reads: CASSPTSPYGYTF. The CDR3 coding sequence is TGTGCCAGCAGCCCCACCTCACCCTATGGCTACACCTTC.

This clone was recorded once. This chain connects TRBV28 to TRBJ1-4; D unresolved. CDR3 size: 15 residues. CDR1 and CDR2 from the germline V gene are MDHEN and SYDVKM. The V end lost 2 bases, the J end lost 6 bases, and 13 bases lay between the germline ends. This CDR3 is CASSLGRLGDEKLFF. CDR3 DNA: TGTGCCAGCAGTTTAGGGCGGCTCGGGGATGAAAAACTGTTTTTT.

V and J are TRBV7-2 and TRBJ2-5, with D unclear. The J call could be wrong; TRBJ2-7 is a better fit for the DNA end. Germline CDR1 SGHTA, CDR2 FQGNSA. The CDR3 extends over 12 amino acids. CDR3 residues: CASSLALYEQYF. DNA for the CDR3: TGTGCCAGCAGCTTAGCGCTCTACGAGCAGTACTTC.

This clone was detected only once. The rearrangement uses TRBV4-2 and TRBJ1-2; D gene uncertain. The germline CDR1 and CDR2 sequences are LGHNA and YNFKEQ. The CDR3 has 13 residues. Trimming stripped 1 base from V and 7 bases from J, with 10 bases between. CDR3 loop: CASSQGEDLGYTF. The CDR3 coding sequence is TGTGCCAGCAGCCAAGGCGAAGATCTTGGCTACACCTTC.

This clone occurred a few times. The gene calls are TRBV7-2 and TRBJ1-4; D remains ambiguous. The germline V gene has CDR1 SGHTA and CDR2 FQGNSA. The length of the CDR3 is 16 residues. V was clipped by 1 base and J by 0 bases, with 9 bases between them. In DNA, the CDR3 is TGTGCCAGCAGCTTAGGTCCGGCACCAACTAATGAAAAACTGTTTTTT. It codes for CASSLGPAPTNEKLFF.

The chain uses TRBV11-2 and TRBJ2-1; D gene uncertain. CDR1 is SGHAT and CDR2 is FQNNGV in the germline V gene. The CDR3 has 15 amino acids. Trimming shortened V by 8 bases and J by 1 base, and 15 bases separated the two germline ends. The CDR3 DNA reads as TGTGCCAGCGGCAAAGACGGGTTATCCTACAATGAGCAGTTCTTC. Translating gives CASGKDGLSYNEQFF.

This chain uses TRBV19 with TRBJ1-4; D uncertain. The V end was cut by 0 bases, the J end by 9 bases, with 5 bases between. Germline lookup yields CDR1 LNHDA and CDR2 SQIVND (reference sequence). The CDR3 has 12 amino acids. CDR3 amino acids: CASSIERKKLFF. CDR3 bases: TGTGCCAGTAGTATAGAAAGGAAAAAACTGTTTTTT. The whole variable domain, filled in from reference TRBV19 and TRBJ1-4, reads DGGITQSPKYLFRKEGQNVTLSCEQNLNHDAMYWYRQDPGQGLRLIYYSQIVNDFQKGDIAEGYSVSREKKESFPLTVTSAQKNPTAFYLCASSIERKKLFFGSGTQLSVL.

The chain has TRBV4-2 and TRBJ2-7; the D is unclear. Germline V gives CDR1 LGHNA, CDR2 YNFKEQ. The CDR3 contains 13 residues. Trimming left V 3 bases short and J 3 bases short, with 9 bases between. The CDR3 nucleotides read TGTGCCAGCAGCCAGCCCATGGACTACGAGCAGTACTTC. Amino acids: CASSQPMDYEQYF.

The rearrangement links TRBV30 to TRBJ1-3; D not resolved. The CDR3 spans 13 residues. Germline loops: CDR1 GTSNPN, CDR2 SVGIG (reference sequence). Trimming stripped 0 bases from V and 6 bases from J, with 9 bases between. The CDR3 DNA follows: TGTGCCTGGAGTGTAACCGATACAAACACCATATATTTT. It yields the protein CAWSVTDTNTIYF.

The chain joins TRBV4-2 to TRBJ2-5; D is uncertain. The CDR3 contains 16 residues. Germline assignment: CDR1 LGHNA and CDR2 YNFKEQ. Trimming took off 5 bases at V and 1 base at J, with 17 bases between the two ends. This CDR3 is CASSYTASWGQETQYF. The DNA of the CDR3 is TGTGCCAGCAGCTATACGGCTAGTTGGGGCCAAGAGACCCAGTACTTC.

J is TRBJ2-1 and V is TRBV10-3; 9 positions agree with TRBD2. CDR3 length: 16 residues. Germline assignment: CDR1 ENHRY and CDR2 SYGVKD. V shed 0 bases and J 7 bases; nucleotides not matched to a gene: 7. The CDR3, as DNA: TGTGCCATCAGTGAGTCGGTGGCTAGCGGGGCGAATGAGCAGTTCTTC. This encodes CAISESVASGANEQFF.

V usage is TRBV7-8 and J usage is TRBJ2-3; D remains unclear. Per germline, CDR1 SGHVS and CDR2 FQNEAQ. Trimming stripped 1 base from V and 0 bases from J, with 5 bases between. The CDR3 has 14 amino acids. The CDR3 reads CASSLGVSTDTQYF. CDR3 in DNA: TGTGCCAGCAGCTTAGGAGTCAGCACAGATACGCAGTATTTT.

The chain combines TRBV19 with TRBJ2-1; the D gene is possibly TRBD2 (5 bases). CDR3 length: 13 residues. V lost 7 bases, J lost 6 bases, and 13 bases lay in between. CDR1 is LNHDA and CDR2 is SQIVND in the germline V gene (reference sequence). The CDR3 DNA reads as TGTGCCAGTACCAAAACGGGATTCAATGAGCAGTTCTTC. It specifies CASTKTGFNEQFF.

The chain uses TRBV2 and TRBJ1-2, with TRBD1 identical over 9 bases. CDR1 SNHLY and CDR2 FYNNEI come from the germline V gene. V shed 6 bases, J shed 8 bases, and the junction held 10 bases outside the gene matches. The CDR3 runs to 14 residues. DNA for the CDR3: TGTGCCAGCAGCGCCCGGACAGGGGATCGGGGCTACACCTTC. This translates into CASSARTGDRGYTF.

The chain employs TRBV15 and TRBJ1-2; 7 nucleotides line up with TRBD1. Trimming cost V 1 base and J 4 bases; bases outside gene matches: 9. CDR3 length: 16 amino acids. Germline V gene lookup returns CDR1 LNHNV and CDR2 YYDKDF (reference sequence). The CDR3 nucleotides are TGTGCCACCAGCAGAGGGACCGGACAGGCATCCTATGGCTACACCTTC. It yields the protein CATSRGTGQASYGYTF.

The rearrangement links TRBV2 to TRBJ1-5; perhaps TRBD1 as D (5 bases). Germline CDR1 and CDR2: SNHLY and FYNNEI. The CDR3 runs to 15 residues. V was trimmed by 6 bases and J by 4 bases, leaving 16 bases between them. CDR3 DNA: TGTGCCAGCAGCCCCACGTGGGGGACTAATCAGCCCCAGCATTTT. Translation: CASSPTWGTNQPQHF.

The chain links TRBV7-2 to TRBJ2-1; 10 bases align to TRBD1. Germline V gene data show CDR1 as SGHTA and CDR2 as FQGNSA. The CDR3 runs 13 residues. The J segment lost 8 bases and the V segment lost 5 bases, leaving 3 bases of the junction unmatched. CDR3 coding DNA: TGTGCCAGCAGCCGGGACAGGGGCCATGAGCAGTTCTTC. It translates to CASSRDRGHEQFF.

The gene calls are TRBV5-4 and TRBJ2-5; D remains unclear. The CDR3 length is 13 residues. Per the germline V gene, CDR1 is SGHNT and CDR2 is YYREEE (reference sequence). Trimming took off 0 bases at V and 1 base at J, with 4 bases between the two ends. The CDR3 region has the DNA TGTGCCAGCAGCTTGGTTCTCCAAGAGACCCAGTACTTC. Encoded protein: CASSLVLQETQYF.

The CDR3 loop reads CASSPQGLAQTYEQYF. In DNA form, the CDR3 reads TGTGCCAGCAGCCCCCAGGGGCTAGCGCAAACCTACGAGCAGTACTTC. V gene TRBV9 combines with J gene TRBJ2-7; either TRBD1 or TRBD2 may supply D (6 bases each). CDR1 is SGDLS and CDR2 is YYNGEE in the germline V gene. Trimming left V 4 bases short and J 2 bases short, with 19 bases between. CDR3 length: 16 amino acids.